Below, one T cell receptor (beta chain) is given with its context. Antigen unknown. These data come from a study of response to subunit inactivated influenza vaccine. TCRdb analysed the RT-PCR reads with MiXCR anew, one entry per CDR3 protein. The data contain about 160,000 distinct CDR3 sequences, approximately 10% of them singletons. Study observations and caveats: Seasonal influenza vaccination, on each occasion, was suggested by the authors to recruit few new T cells.

The CDR3 has 16 residues. Trimming cost V 0 bases and J 7 bases, with 13 bases left between them. Germline CDR1 reads MNHEY; CDR2 reads SVGEGT. The chain joins TRBV6-2 or TRBV6-3 to TRBJ1-6, with D hard to call. The receptor comes from a man aged 50-60 years who received an inactivated influenza vaccine. The sample here was non-naive T cells sorted from PBMCs, taken roughly 45 days after vaccination. The CDR3 sequence is CASSYSPTARNSPLHF. The CDR3 bases are TGTGCCAGCAGTTACTCCCCTACGGCGCGAAATTCACCCCTCCACTTT.